What follows are 14 T cell receptor beta chains derived from one specimen sequenced in a study of T cells expressing NK-cell markers. TCRdb reprocessed the 5' RACE reads and stores each CDR3 protein as one record, lacking DNA. This sample lists 250,000 to 300,000 distinct CDR3 sequences; its ten largest clones have about 4.2%. Specimen: blood T cells: a sorted CD56 or NKG2C T cell subset, CD4+ or CD8+ T cells, or bulk PBMC T cells (not recorded which). The receptor set was obtained from a woman aged 18 to 75 in good health.

This rearrangement joins TRBV19 to TRBJ2-1; TCRdb gives TRBD2 as the D gene, but with no DNA this cannot be confirmed. The CDR3 consists of 16 residues. Looked up from germline, CDR1 is LNHDA and CDR2 is SQIVND (reference sequence). The CDR3 region is CASSGIRSSGHNEQFF.

The V call is TRBV20-1, the J call TRBJ1-1. Germline loops: CDR1 DFQATT, CDR2 SNEGSKA (reference sequence). CDR3 length equals 13 residues. The CDR3: CSALWDLNTEAFF.

The rearrangement links TRBV2 to TRBJ2-3. The CDR3 contains 12 residues. CDR1 SNHLY and CDR2 FYNNEI come from the germline V gene. CDR3 amino acids: CASSEAATNGYF.

The chain is built from TRBV7-2 and TRBJ2-1. CDR1 is SGHTA, CDR2 FQGNSA, per germline. The CDR3 spans 15 residues. CDR3 sequence: CASSLVGGAYNEQFF.

The chain uses TRBV5-6 and TRBJ2-1; absent DNA, TCRdb's TRBD2 call cannot be checked. CDR1 is SGHDT, CDR2 YYEEEE, per germline. The CDR3 has 14 residues. Here the CDR3 reads CASSSLPGGNEQFF.

J is TRBJ2-2 and V is TRBV5-4. CDR1 is SGHNT, CDR2 YYREEE, per germline (reference sequence). CDR3 length equals 13 residues. CDR3 protein: CASSFSGIGELFF.

The gene calls are TRBV5-1 and TRBJ1-4; TCRdb calls TRBD1, which cannot be checked without DNA. CDR3 length equals 14 residues. CDR1 and CDR2 (germline): SGHRS, YFSETQ. This CDR3 is CASSLTGTDEKLFF.

The chain has TRBV20-1 and TRBJ2-6; TCRdb selects TRBD2, and the lack of DNA leaves this call unchecked. This CDR3 spans 17 amino acids. Germline-derived CDR1 and CDR2 are DFQATT and SNEGSKA (reference sequence). CDR3 loop: CSASPTSTSSGANVLTF.

J is TRBJ1-2 and V is TRBV20-1; the D call of TRBD1 rests on TCRdb alone, since no DNA is present to check it. CDR3 size: 12 residues. Germline CDR1 DFQATT, CDR2 SNEGSKA (reference sequence). CDR3 amino acids: CSASGHNYGYTF.

This chain links TRBV6-5 with TRBJ2-1; the D call of TRBD1 rests on TCRdb alone, since no DNA is present to check it. Per germline, CDR1 MNHEY and CDR2 SVGAGI. The CDR3 is 14 amino acids. This CDR3 reads CASSHRARDGEQFF.

V and J are TRBV6-1 and TRBJ2-3; without DNA, the TCRdb call of TRBD2 cannot be checked. There are 15 residues in the CDR3. Per the germline V gene, CDR1 is MNHNS and CDR2 is SASEGT. This CDR3 reads CASTWVAGGPDTQYF.

The chain has TRBV10-2 and TRBJ1-6; without DNA, the TCRdb call of TRBD1 cannot be checked. CDR3 length: 17 amino acids. Germline CDR1 reads WSHSY; CDR2 reads SAAADI. The chain's CDR3 is CASSEPLGQGLNSPLHF.

This rearrangement joins TRBV2 to TRBJ2-4. Germline CDR1 and CDR2: SNHLY and FYNNEI. This CDR3 is built from 13 residues. The CDR3 region is CASSEAETNIQYF.

The rearrangement links TRBV19 to TRBJ2-5; lacking DNA, the TRBD1 call made by TCRdb goes unchecked. The CDR3 has 14 amino acids. Germline V gene data show CDR1 as LNHDA and CDR2 as SQIVND (reference sequence). The CDR3 sequence: CASSPRQGKETQYF.